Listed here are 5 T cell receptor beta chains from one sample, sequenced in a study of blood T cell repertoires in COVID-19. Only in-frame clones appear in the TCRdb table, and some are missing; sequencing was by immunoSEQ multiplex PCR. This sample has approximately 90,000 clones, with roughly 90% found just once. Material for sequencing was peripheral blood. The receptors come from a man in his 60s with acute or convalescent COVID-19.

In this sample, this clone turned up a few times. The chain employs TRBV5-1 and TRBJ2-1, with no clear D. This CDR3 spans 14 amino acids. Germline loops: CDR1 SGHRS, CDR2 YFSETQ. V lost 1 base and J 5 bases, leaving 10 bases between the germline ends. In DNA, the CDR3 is TGCGCCAGCAGCTTGCCCAAATCGGACAATGAGCAGTTCTTC. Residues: CASSLPKSDNEQFF.

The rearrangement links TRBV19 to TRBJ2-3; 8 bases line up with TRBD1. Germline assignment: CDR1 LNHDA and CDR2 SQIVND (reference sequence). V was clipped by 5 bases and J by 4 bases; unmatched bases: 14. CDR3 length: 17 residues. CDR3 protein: CASSPGQGNTRPDTQYF. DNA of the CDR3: TGTGCCAGTAGTCCCGGACAGGGCAACACGAGGCCAGATACGCAGTATTTT.

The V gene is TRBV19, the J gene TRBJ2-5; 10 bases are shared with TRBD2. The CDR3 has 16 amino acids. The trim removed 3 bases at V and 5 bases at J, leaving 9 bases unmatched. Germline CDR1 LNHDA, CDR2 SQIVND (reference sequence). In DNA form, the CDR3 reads TGTGCCAGTAGTATCCAAAGCGGGGGGGCCGGGGAGACCCAGTACTTC. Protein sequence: CASSIQSGGAGETQYF.

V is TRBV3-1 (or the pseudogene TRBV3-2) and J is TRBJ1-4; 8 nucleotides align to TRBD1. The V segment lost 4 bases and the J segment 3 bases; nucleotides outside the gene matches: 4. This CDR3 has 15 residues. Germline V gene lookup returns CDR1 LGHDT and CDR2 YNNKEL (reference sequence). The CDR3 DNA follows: TGTGCCAGCAGCCGACAGGGGAGGCCTAATGAAAAACTGTTTTTT. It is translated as CASSRQGRPNEKLFF.

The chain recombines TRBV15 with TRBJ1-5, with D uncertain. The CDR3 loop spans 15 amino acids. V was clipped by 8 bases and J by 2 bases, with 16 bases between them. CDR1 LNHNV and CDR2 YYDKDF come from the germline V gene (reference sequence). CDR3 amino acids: CATDLDGTRNQPQHF. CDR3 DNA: TGTGCCACCGACCTAGATGGAACTCGCAATCAGCCCCAGCATTTT.